Listed below are T cell receptor beta chains from one sample, sequenced in a study of memory B cells and T cells in multiple sclerosis. Generated by immunoSEQ multiplex PCR, the TCRdb table keeps only in-frame clones and is missing some. The sample lists over 6,500 clones, about 60% occurring once. The specimen sequenced was memory (CD45RO+) CD8+ T cells from blood. Every receptor here comes from a human donor with multiple sclerosis. CDR3s include the opening cysteine and the closing phenylalanine or tryptophan. Fields, in order: clone size, J gene, CDR3 length, D gene, V gene, CDR3 protein, CDR3 DNA. A D gene is named only where the DNA matches it firmly. Not every row has a clone size; where given, it reads once, few, many or a size class.

clone size: .
J gene: TRBJ2-3
CDR3 length: 15
D gene: .
V gene: TRBV19
CDR3 protein: CASSSPGLRTDTQYF
CDR3 DNA: TGTGCCAGTAGTTCCCCGGGACTCCGCACAGATACGCAGTATTTT

clone size: .
J gene: TRBJ2-5
CDR3 length: 14
D gene: TRBD1
V gene: TRBV6-4
CDR3 protein: CASSDGQGEETQYF
CDR3 DNA: TGTGCCAGCAGTGACGGACAGGGGGAAGAGACCCAGTACTTC

clone size: few
J gene: TRBJ1-3
CDR3 length: 15
D gene: .
V gene: TRBV19
CDR3 protein: CASSIWGETGNTIYF
CDR3 DNA: TGTGCCAGTAGTATTTGGGGAGAAACTGGAAACACCATATATTTT

clone size: .
J gene: TRBJ1-1
CDR3 length: 13
D gene: .
V gene: TRBV7-9
CDR3 protein: CASRSTENTEAFF
CDR3 DNA: TGTGCCAGCAGGTCGACAGAGAACACTGAAGCTTTCTTT

clone size: .
J gene: TRBJ2-3
CDR3 length: 16
D gene: TRBD2
V gene: TRBV5-1
CDR3 protein: CASSLERGMEGDTQYF
CDR3 DNA: TGCGCCAGCAGCTTAGAGCGGGGGATGGAAGGAGATACGCAGTATTTT

clone size: once
J gene: TRBJ2-3
CDR3 length: 15
D gene: TRBD1
V gene: TRBV6-4
CDR3 protein: CASSDGTGGPDTQYF
CDR3 DNA: TGTGCCAGCAGTGACGGGACAGGGGGCCCAGATACGCAGTATTTT

clone size: .
J gene: TRBJ2-7
CDR3 length: 15
D gene: TRBD1
V gene: TRBV6-5
CDR3 protein: CASSVQGSGSYEQYF
CDR3 DNA: TGTGCCAGCAGTGTACAGGGGTCCGGCTCCTACGAGCAGTACTTC

clone size: .
J gene: TRBJ2-1
CDR3 length: 14
D gene: TRBD2
V gene: TRBV29-1
CDR3 protein: CSVLDSGSLDEQFF
CDR3 DNA: TGCAGCGTACTAGATAGCGGGAGCCTCGATGAGCAGTTCTTC

clone size: .
J gene: TRBJ2-7
CDR3 length: 15
D gene: TRBD1
V gene: TRBV6-1
CDR3 protein: CASSETGQGAIEQYF
CDR3 DNA: TGTGCCAGCAGTGAGACGGGACAGGGGGCGATCGAGCAGTACTTC

clone size: .
J gene: TRBJ2-2
CDR3 length: 15
D gene: TRBD1
V gene: TRBV2
CDR3 protein: CASLGQGRNTGELFF
CDR3 DNA: TGTGCCAGCTTGGGACAGGGGCGGAACACCGGGGAGCTGTTTTTT

clone size: .
J gene: TRBJ2-5
CDR3 length: 18
D gene: TRBD2
V gene: TRBV5-1
CDR3 protein: CASSLGGWTSGPQETQYF
CDR3 DNA: TGCGCCAGCAGCTTGGGCGGTTGGACTAGCGGCCCACAAGAGACCCAGTACTTC

clone size: .
J gene: TRBJ2-1
CDR3 length: 16
D gene: TRBD2
V gene: TRBV6-4
CDR3 protein: CASSDSGSGGANEQFF
CDR3 DNA: TGTGCCAGCAGTGACTCAGGCAGCGGGGGGGCCAATGAGCAGTTCTTC

clone size: once
J gene: TRBJ2-1
CDR3 length: 14
D gene: .
V gene: TRBV2
CDR3 protein: CASSWQGPYNEQFF
CDR3 DNA: TGTGCCAGCTCTTGGCAGGGGCCCTACAATGAGCAGTTCTTC

clone size: few
J gene: TRBJ2-1
CDR3 length: 14
D gene: TRBD2
V gene: TRBV25-1
CDR3 protein: CASEPGGPHNEQFF
CDR3 DNA: TGTGCCAGCGAACCGGGAGGGCCTCACAATGAGCAGTTCTTC

clone size: .
J gene: TRBJ2-3
CDR3 length: 16
D gene: .
V gene: TRBV6-4
CDR3 protein: CASSEGGRGFADTQYF
CDR3 DNA: TGTGCCAGCAGTGAGGGGGGGCGAGGTTTCGCAGATACGCAGTATTTT